The subject of this entry is one T cell receptor beta chain. This sample stems from a study of blood T cells in healthy people across ages. Turning to the study itself: Per every two T cells, about one barcoded beta molecule was captured by template switching.

Isolation yielded PBMCs, at least 6 million per sample, in every case. V was clipped by 4 bases and J by 4 bases, with 12 bases between them. CDR3 length equals 14 residues. Germline V gene sequence: CDR1 SGHDT, CDR2 YYEEEE. A sample-barcoded 5' primer and a J-beta primer mix were used in a second PCR of roughly 6 to 11 cycles. A template-switch adaptor with 12 random nucleotides tagged each cDNA molecule. The yield of each sample was at least 2.5 million CDR3-containing paired-end reads. Each CDR3 protein is one row after TCRdb ran MiXCR on the 5' RACE reads. The data show roughly 1.6 million distinct CDR3 sequences, about 32% seen once.

This clonotype was sampled from a woman aged 25 to 39 in good health. What was sequenced was blood. The genes are TRBV5-6 and TRBJ2-1; TRBD2 might be the D (6 bases). The CDR3 sequence is CASSNQRVYNEQFF. The CDR3 coding sequence is TGTGCCAGCAGCAATCAGCGGGTTTACAATGAGCAGTTCTTC.